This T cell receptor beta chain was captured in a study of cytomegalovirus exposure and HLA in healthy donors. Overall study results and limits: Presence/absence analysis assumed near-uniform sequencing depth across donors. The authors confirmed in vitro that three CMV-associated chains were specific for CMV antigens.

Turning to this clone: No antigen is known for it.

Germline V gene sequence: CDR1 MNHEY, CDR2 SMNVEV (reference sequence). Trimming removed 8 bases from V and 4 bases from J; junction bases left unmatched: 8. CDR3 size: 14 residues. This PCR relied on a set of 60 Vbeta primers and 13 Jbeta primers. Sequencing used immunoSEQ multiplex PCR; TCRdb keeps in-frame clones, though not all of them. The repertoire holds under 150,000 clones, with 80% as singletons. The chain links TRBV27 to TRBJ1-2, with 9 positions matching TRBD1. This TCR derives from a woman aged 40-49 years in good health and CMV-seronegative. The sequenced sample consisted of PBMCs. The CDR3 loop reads CASRRTGDFYGYTF. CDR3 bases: TGTGCCAGCCGTCGGACAGGGGACTTCTATGGCTACACCTTC.